This entry describes one TCR beta chain. The sample has other DNA sequences that encode this CDR3 too. This sample was included in a study of PD-L1 blockade in urothelial cancer. Study details: Intravenous atezolizumab, 1,200 mg every 3 weeks, was begun by patients in the mid-2010s. At 6 weeks and at 3 weeks (second dose) after treatment start, blood was analyzed.

Spiked synthetic TCR analogs estimated absolute template abundance per PCR. TCRdb keeps only in-frame clones here, not all; method: immunoSEQ multiplex PCR. The sample consists of around 100,000 clones, about nine tenths of them appearing once. CDR3 length: 14 amino acids. Unmatched junction bases numbered 2, after V lost 2 bases and J lost 3 bases. Germline lookup yields CDR1 SGHRS and CDR2 YFSETQ. Documented time point: pretreatment peripheral blood. Locally advanced or metastatic urothelial carcinoma was diagnosed in the patients. The sequence was obtained from a man in his sixties with urothelial cancer. The sequencing used PBMCs, collected around atezolizumab (anti-PD-L1) treatment. The J gene is TRBJ2-5, the V gene TRBV5-1; TRBD2 matches 9 bases. CDR3 in amino acids: CASSLLAGEETQYF. The CDR3 DNA reads TGCGCCAGCAGCTTACTAGCGGGCGAAGAGACCCAGTACTTC.